In its sample, the clone carrying this T cell receptor beta chain was seen once. This entry is derived from a study of control samples from healthy donors and cancer patients. TCRdb's table, derived via immunoSEQ multiplex PCR, lists solely in-frame clones and lacks some. The sample has about 170,000 clones; about 94% are singletons. Germline loops: CDR1 MNHEY, CDR2 SMNVEV (reference sequence). The CDR3 totals 13 residues. Trimming removed 5 bases from V and 8 bases from J; junction bases left unmatched: 4. The V and J genes are TRBV27 and TRBJ2-1, with TRBD1 matching 9 bases. The sequence was obtained from a woman aged 60-70 years in good health. The source material was blood. The CDR3 reads CASSRTGVDEQFF. For the CDR3, the DNA is TGTGCCAGCAGTCGGACAGGGGTCGATGAGCAGTTCTTC.